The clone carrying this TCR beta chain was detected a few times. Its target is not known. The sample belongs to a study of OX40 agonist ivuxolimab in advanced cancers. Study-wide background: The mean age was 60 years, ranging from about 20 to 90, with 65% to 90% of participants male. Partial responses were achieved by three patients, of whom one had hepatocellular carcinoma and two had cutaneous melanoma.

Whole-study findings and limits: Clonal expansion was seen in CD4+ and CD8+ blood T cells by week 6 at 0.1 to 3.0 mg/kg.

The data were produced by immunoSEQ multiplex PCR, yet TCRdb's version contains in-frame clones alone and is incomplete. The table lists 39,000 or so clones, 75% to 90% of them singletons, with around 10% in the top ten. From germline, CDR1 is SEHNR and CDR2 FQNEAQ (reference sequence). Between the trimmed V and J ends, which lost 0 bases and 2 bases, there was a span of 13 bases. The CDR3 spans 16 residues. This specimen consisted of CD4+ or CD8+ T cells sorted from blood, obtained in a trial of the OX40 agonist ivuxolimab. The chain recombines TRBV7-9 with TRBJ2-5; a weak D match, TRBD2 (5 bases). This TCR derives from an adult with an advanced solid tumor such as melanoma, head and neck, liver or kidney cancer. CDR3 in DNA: TGTGCCAGCAGCTTAGCGTACCCTAGCCGTCAAGAGACCCAGTACTTC. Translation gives CASSLAYPSRQETQYF. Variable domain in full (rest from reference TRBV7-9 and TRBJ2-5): DTGVSQNPRHKITKRGQNVTFRCDPISEHNRLYWYRQTLGQGPEFLTYFQNEAQLEKSRLLSDRFSAERPKGSFSTLEIQRTEQGDSAMYLCASSLAYPSRQETQYFGPGTRLLVL.